These 5 T cell receptor beta chains were sequenced from one sample in a study of cytomegalovirus exposure and HLA in healthy donors. The PCR was carried out with 60 Vbeta primers and 13 Jbeta primers. Clones were sequenced by immunoSEQ multiplex PCR, and TCRdb holds only the in-frame ones, with some missing. The sample lists around 120,000 clones, more than 65% occurring once. The material sequenced was PBMCs. These receptors came from a man between 45 and 60 years old in good health and CMV-seronegative.

The chain links TRBV6-5 to TRBJ2-5; tentative D call: TRBD1 (6 bases). CDR3 length equals 13 residues. Trimming shortened V by 5 bases and J by 1 base, and 8 bases separated the two germline ends. From germline, CDR1 is MNHEY and CDR2 SVGAGI. The DNA for the CDR3 is TGTGCCAGCAGTCGGACAGTCCAAGAGACCCAGTACTTC. This sequence encodes CASSRTVQETQYF.

As for this clone: The same CDR3 arises from other DNA sequences in this sample as well. This chain joins TRBV6-1 and TRBJ1-1, with D possibly TRBD1 on 6 matching bases. The CDR3 contains 14 residues. CDR1 is MNHNS, CDR2 SASEGT, per germline. Trimming shortened V by 0 bases and J by 3 bases, and 8 bases separated the two germline ends. The CDR3 region is CASSEAGGDTEAFF. In DNA form, the CDR3 reads TGTGCCAGCAGTGAAGCAGGGGGGGACACTGAAGCTTTCTTT.

This chain links TRBV7-2 with TRBJ1-5; D gene unclear. Germline V CDR1 and CDR2: SGHTA, FQGNSA. The V end was cut by 1 base, the J end by 1 base, with 5 bases between. This CDR3 is 14 amino acids long. The CDR3: CASSLVRSNQPQHF. CDR3 nucleotides: TGTGCCAGCAGCTTAGTCAGGAGCAATCAGCCCCAGCATTTT.

The chain couples TRBV5-1 to TRBJ2-1; D is unclear. The CDR3 consists of 13 residues. Germline CDR1 SGHRS, CDR2 YFSETQ. V was clipped by 0 bases and J by 6 bases, with 7 bases between them. The CDR3 coding sequence is TGCGCCAGCAGCTTGGGGGCCGTCAATGAGCAGTTCTTC. Its protein product is CASSLGAVNEQFF.

This chain links TRBV2 with TRBJ1-4, with D perhaps matching TRBD1 (5 bases). CDR3 size: 13 residues. V was shortened by 5 bases and J by 7 bases, with 11 bases between the two germline ends. CDR1 SNHLY and CDR2 FYNNEI come from the germline V gene. The CDR3 is CASSRGEGEKLFF. The CDR3 DNA sequence: TGTGCCAGCAGTCGAGGGGAGGGTGAAAAACTGTTTTTT.